This T cell receptor (beta chain) comes out of a study of blood T cell repertoires in COVID-19. On the study more broadly: The United States, Italy and Spain were the sources of the acute and convalescent COVID-19 samples.

While infection was still active, Seattle patients were enrolled and then followed longitudinally. Original methodology: It was from reference gene primer amplification that nucleated cell counts were estimated. Repertoires were generated with immunoSEQ multiplex PCR, while TCRdb's copy carries only in-frame clones and drops some. V, J and clone size are those of that table, while D and trimming were read from the DNA. Of 260,000 or so clones listed, about four fifths are singletons. V was cut by 0 bases and J by 0 bases, with 18 bases left in between. CDR3 length: 19 amino acids. Germline loops: CDR1 MGHRA, CDR2 YSYEKL.

The source is a woman aged 80 or over with COVID-19, enrolled during active disease. The J gene is TRBJ2-4, the V gene TRBV4-1; weak D call: TRBD2 (7 bases). The sample was peripheral blood. In DNA form, the CDR3 reads TGCGCCAGCAGCCAAGAATGGGGGGGGGCCGACAAAGCCAAAAACATTCAGTACTTC. Translated, it gives CASSQEWGGADKAKNIQYF.